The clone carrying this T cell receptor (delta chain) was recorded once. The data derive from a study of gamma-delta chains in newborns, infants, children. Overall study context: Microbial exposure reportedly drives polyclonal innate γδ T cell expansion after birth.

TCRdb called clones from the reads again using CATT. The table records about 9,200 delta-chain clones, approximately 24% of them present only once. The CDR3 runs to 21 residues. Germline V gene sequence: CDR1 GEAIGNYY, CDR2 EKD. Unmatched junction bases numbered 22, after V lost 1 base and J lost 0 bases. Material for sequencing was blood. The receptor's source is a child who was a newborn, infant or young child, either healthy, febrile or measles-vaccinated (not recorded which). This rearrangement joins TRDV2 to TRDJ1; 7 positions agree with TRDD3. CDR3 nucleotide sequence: TGTGCCTGTGACACGATTGCCTTGAGGGCTGAGATTACTGGGGACACCGATAAACTCATCTTT. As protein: CACDTIALRAEITGDTDKLIF.